A selection of T cell receptor beta chains follows, all from one sample in a study of T cells expressing NK-cell markers. TCRdb reanalyzed the 5' RACE reads and collapses them to one entry per CDR3 protein, without DNA. The specimen's table records over 250,000 distinct CDR3 sequences. Specimen: blood T cells: a sorted CD56 or NKG2C T cell subset, CD4+ or CD8+ T cells, or bulk PBMC T cells (not recorded which). Receptor source: a woman between 18 and 75 years old in good health. Each CDR3 is given with its conserved first and last residue.

V	J	CDR3
TRBV6-5	TRBJ2-3	CASSYSSTQYF
TRBV7-2	TRBJ2-2	CASSPPGLPKTGELFF
TRBV4-3	TRBJ2-3	CASSQDQRGARDTQYF
TRBV28	TRBJ2-1	CASSLLGTSGSSNEQFF
TRBV7-3	TRBJ2-3	CASSRTGESTDTQYF
TRBV12-3/TRBV12-4	TRBJ1-5	CASSLSRGNQPQHF
TRBV12-3/TRBV12-4	TRBJ2-7	CASSLHFDNSYEQYF
TRBV6-5	TRBJ1-4	CASSYTLGRPNEKLFF
TRBV6-2/TRBV6-3	TRBJ2-6	CASLGVNSGANVLTF
TRBV20-1	TRBJ1-5	CSAKTVEHSNQPQHF
TRBV18	TRBJ2-2	CASSPWTGVTGELFF
TRBV29-1	TRBJ2-7	CSAGAGTSEAYEQYF
TRBV5-1	TRBJ1-2	CASSLDNYGYTF
TRBV11-2	TRBJ2-2	CASSPLRAGELFF
TRBV30	TRBJ2-1	CAWSTGTEQFF
TRBV7-9	TRBJ2-7	CASSSTGGLSGGEQYF
TRBV7-2	TRBJ2-3	CASSLARQLSTDTQYF
TRBV5-1	TRBJ1-4	CASNSFGHANEKLFF
TRBV12-3/TRBV12-4	TRBJ2-7	CASRGQGGEQYF
TRBV12-3/TRBV12-4	TRBJ1-5	CASSLGTRNQPQHF
TRBV12-3/TRBV12-4	TRBJ2-1	CASSVTSGFYNEQFF
TRBV7-9	TRBJ2-5	CASSSAGWRQETQYF
TRBV5-6	TRBJ1-4	CASSLKRVVEKLFF
TRBV6-5	TRBJ2-6	CASSYGGAGGAGANVLTF
TRBV29-1	TRBJ2-5	CSVESLGFGRRETQYF
TRBV12-3/TRBV12-4	TRBJ2-3	CASSLEAGRTDTQYF
TRBV7-6	TRBJ2-4	CAVRSENIQYF
TRBV10-3	TRBJ2-3	CAISTQGPAGATQYF
TRBV30	TRBJ2-4	CAWTGLAKNIQYF
TRBV29-1	TRBJ2-5	CSVGGQETQYF
TRBV19	TRBJ2-3	CASSITFRAGGTDTQYF
TRBV7-2	TRBJ2-1	CASSLSGVREQFF
TRBV30	TRBJ2-7	CAWSGRTGKQYF
TRBV11-2	TRBJ2-3	CASSLGTSWGTDTQYF
TRBV5-1	TRBJ2-3	CASSLAVSFTDTQYF
TRBV5-1	TRBJ1-4	CASSLGQGLNEKLFF
TRBV9	TRBJ2-2	CASSIQTGGLAGELFF
TRBV7-2	TRBJ2-2	CASSHTTGTGELFF
TRBV27	TRBJ2-7	CASSLSVVAGVGEQYF
TRBV20-1	TRBJ2-7	CSARWLANYEQYF
TRBV21-1	TRBJ2-7	CASRAVHWVHEQYF
TRBV5-6	TRBJ2-5	CASSTPAGGGETQYF
TRBV7-8	TRBJ2-4	CASGGSGKNIQYF
TRBV16	TRBJ2-7	CASSQSIQVEAYEQYF
TRBV18	TRBJ1-5	CASSPPGPPHNQPQHF
TRBV4-1	TRBJ1-1	CASSRILQEMNTEAFF
TRBV7-2	TRBJ1-1	CASSNIPIQGTTEAFF
TRBV6-2/TRBV6-3	TRBJ2-1	CASYQSGRRWGEQFF
TRBV24-1	TRBJ2-3	CATSDTQGSLSPDTQYF
TRBV21-1	TRBJ1-5	CASSKGRDRGFNQPQHF